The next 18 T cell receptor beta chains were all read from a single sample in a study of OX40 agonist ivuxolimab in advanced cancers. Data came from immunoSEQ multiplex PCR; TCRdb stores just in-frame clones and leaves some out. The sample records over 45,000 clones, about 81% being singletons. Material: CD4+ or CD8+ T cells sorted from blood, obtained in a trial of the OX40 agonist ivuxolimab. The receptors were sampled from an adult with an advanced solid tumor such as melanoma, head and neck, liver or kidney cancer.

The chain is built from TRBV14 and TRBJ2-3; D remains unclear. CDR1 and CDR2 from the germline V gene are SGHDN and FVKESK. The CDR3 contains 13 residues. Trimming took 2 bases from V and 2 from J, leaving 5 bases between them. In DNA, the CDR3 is TGTGCCAGCAGCCAAAGATTCACAGATACGCAGTATTTT. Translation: CASSQRFTDTQYF.

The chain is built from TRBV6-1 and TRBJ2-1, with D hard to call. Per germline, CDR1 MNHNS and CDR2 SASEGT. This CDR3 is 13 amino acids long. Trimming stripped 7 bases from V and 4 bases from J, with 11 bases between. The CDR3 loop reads CASTPTLYNEQFF. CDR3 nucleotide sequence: TGTGCCAGCACCCCCACCCTATACAATGAGCAGTTCTTC.

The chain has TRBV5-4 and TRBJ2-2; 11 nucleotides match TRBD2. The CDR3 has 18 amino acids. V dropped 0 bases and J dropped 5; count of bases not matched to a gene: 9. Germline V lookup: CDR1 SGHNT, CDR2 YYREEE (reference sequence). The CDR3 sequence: CASSLAYSGGARTGELFF. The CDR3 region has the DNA TGTGCCAGCAGCTTGGCCTATAGCGGGGGGGCGAGGACCGGGGAGCTGTTTTTT.

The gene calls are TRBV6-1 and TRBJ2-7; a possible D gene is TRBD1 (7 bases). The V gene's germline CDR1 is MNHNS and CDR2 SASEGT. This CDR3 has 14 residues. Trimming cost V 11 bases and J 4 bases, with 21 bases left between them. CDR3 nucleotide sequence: TGTGCCGTCGGGGGACAGACAGTCGTGTACGAGCAGTACTTC. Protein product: CAVGGQTVVYEQYF.

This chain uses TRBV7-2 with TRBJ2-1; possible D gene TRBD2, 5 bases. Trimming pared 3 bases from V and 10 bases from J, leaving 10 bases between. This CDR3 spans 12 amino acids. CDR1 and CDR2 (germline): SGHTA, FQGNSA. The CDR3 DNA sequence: TGTGCCAGCAGCTTTCCCTCGGGAGAGCAGTTCTTC. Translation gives CASSFPSGEQFF.

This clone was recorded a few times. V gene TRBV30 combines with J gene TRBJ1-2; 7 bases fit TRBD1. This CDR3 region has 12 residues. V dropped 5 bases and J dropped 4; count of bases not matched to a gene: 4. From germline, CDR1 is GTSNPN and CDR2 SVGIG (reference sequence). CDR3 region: CAWSRQGYGYTF. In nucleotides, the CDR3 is TGTGCCTGGTCCCGACAGGGCTATGGCTACACCTTC.

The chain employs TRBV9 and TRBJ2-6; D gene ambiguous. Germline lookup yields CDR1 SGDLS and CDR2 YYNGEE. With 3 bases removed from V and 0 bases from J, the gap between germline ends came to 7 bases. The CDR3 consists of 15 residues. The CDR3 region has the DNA TGTGCCAGCAGCGATCAGCCCTCTGGGGCCAACGTCCTGACTTTC. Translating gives CASSDQPSGANVLTF.

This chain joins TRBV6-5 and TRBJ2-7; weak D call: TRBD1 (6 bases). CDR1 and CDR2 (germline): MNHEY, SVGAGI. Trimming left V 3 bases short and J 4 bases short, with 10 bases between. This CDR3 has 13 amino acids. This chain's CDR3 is CASSYSGVYEQYF. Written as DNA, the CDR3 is TGTGCCAGCAGTTATTCAGGGGTGTACGAGCAGTACTTC.

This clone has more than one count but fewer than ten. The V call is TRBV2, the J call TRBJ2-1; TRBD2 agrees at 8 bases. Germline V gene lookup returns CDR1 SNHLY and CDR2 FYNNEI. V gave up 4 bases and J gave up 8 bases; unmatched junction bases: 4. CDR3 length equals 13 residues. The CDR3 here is CASSVGLDDEQFF. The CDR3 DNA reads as TGTGCCAGCAGTGTGGGACTAGACGATGAGCAGTTCTTC. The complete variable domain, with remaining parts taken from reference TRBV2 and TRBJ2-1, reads EPEVTQTPSHQVTQMGQEVILRCVPISNHLYFYWYRQILGQKVEFLVSFYNNEISEKSEIFDDQFSVERPDGSNFTLKIRSTKLEDSAMYFCASSVGLDDEQFFGPGTRLTVL.

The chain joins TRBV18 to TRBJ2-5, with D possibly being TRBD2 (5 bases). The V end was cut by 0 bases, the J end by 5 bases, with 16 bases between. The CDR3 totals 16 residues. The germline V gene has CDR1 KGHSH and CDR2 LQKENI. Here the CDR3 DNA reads TGTGCCAGCTCACCACCGAACACGGGGTTCAAGGAGACCCAGTACTTC. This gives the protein CASSPPNTGFKETQYF. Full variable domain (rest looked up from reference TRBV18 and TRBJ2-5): NAGVMQNPRHLVRRRGQEARLRCSPMKGHSHVYWYRQLPEEGLKFMVYLQKENIIDESGMPKERFSAEFPKEGPSILRIQQVVRGDSAAYFCASSPPNTGFKETQYFGPGTRLLVL.

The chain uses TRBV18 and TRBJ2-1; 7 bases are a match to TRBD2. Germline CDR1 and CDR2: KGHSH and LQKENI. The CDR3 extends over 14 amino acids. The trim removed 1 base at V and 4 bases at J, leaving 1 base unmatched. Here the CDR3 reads CASSPQAGYNEQFF. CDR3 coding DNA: TGTGCCAGCTCACCACAAGCGGGGTACAATGAGCAGTTCTTC.

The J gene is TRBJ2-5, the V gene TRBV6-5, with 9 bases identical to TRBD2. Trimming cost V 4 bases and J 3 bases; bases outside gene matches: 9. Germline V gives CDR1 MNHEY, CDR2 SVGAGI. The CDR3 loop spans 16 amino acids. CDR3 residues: CASSFLTSGLKETQYF. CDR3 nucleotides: TGTGCCAGCAGTTTCCTGACTAGCGGCCTAAAAGAGACCCAGTACTTC.

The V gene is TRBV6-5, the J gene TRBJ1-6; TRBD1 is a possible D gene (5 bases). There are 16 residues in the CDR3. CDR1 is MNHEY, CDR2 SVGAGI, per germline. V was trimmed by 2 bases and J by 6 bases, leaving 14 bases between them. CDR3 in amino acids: CASSYGAGGGNSPLHF. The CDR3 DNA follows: TGTGCCAGCAGTTACGGGGCGGGCGGCGGTAATTCACCCCTCCACTTT.

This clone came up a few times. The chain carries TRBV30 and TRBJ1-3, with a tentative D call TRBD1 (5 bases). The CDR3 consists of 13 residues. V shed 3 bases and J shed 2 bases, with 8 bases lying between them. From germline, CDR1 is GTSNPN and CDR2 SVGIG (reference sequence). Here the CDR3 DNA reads TGTGCCTGGAGCGCAGGGACTGGAAACACCATATATTTT. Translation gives CAWSAGTGNTIYF.

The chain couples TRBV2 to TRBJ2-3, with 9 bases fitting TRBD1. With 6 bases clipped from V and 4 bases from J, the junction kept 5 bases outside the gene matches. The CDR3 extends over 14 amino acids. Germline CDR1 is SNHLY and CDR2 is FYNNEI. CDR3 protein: CASRRGQGPDTQYF. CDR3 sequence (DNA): TGTGCCAGCAGGCGGGGACAGGGCCCAGATACGCAGTATTTT.

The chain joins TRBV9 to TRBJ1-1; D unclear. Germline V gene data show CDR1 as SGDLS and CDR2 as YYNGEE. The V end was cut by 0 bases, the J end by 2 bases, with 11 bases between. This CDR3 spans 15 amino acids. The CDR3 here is CASSVGEGLNTEAFF. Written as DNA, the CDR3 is TGTGCCAGCAGCGTAGGGGAGGGCCTAAACACTGAAGCTTTCTTT.

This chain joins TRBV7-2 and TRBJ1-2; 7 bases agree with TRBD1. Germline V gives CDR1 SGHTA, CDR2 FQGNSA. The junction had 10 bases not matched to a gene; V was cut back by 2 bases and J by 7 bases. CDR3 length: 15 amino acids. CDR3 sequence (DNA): TGTGCCAGCAGCTTAAATCCCAGGGGGGTAGGTGGCTACACCTTC. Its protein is CASSLNPRGVGGYTF.

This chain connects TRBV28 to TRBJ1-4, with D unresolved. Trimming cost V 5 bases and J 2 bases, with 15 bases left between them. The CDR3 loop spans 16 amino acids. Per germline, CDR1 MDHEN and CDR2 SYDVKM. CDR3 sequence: CASSRPGASTNEKLFF. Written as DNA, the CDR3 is TGTGCCAGCAGTCGACCCGGAGCCTCGACTAATGAAAAACTGTTTTTT.